This TCR beta chain is drawn from a study of T cell responses to AZD1222 COVID-19 vaccine. Generated by immunoSEQ multiplex PCR, the TCRdb table keeps only in-frame clones and is missing some. Of approximately 110,000 clones listed, about 90% are singletons. Study findings and constraints: A rise in Spike-specific TCR breadth and depth followed two AZD1222 doses. Reportedly, close to half of spike-specific TCRs are directed against unmutated variant regions. In all cases, repertoires were sampled only after the peak T cell response.

For this clone: The target antigen is unknown.

Germline V gives CDR1 GTSNPN, CDR2 SVGIG (reference sequence). The CDR3 has 13 residues. The ends lost 3 bases at V and 4 bases at J; junction bases unmatched: 3. The chain uses TRBV30 and TRBJ1-1, with 9 bases fitting TRBD1. The sample here was peripheral blood, taken 28 days after the second AZD1222 dose. The TCR was taken from an adult who received the AZD1222 COVID-19 vaccine. In nucleotides, the CDR3 is TGTGCCTGGAGGGGGACAGGGCCCACTGAAGCTTTCTTT. Translation: CAWRGTGPTEAFF.